This T cell receptor (beta chain) emerged from a study of blood T cell repertoires in COVID-19. Study overall: Sample material is recorded as cDNA or gDNA derived from T cells, B-cell-depleted T cells, or PBMCs.

Authors' analysis steps: Quantification of nucleated cells was approximated via reference gene primer amplification. Only in-frame clones appear in the TCRdb table, and some are missing; sequencing was by immunoSEQ multiplex PCR. The V and J calls and clone size are taken from that table; D and trimming were inferred from the DNA. The data contain around 100,000 clones, 87% of them seen just once; the ten biggest clones take up 2.5% to 3.5%. The V and J ends lost 4 bases and 2 bases respectively, with 28 bases between them. This CDR3 is 20 amino acids long. In germline, CDR1 is MNHNS, CDR2 SASEGT. In this sample, this clone turned up once.

This TCR derives from a man aged 45-65 years in a cohort sampled during active COVID-19. Material: peripheral blood. The V call is TRBV6-1, the J call TRBJ2-3; D not certain. The CDR3 is CASSAFPLSISDLTTDTQYF. As DNA, the CDR3 is TGTGCCAGCAGTGCGTTTCCGCTTTCCATCTCCGACTTGACCACAGATACGCAGTATTTT.